The present TCR beta chain was sequenced within a study of shared clonotypes between healthy human individuals. Whole-study context: Per donor, three plates held CD4 naive cells, three held CD4 memory, two held CD8 naive and one held CD8 memory.

Sequencing was performed with immunoSEQ multiplex PCR; in TCRdb, only in-frame clones are kept and a portion is missing. The top ten hold roughly 0.23% of the sample, which has 700,000 to 950,000 clones, approximately 97% seen once. Only CD45RO-negative cells positively selected for CCR7 counted as naive CD8 cells, so terminally differentiated effector memory CD45RA+ cells were excluded. Donors comprised healthy HIV-negative adults lacking recent acute infections or vaccinations. The study, taken as a whole, reports: Clonotypes which were not shared had lower generation probabilities than clonotypes that all four donors shared. Generally, estimated richness proved larger in naive subsets than it did in memory subsets.

A remark on this clone: Its target is unknown. This sample also contains other DNA sequences that code for the same CDR3.

Sequencing input: naive CD8+ T cells sorted from blood. The source of this sequence is a man aged 25 to 40 in good health.

CDR3 DNA sequence: TGTGCCAGCAGCTTAGGTAGGGATATCTCCTACAATGAGCAGTTCTTC. This codes for CASSLGRDISYNEQFF. The J gene is TRBJ2-1, the V gene TRBV11-2; no firm D call. Germline CDR1 is SGHAT and CDR2 is FQNNGV. This CDR3 region has 16 residues. Trimming removed 1 base at V and 0 bases at J, with 10 bases between.